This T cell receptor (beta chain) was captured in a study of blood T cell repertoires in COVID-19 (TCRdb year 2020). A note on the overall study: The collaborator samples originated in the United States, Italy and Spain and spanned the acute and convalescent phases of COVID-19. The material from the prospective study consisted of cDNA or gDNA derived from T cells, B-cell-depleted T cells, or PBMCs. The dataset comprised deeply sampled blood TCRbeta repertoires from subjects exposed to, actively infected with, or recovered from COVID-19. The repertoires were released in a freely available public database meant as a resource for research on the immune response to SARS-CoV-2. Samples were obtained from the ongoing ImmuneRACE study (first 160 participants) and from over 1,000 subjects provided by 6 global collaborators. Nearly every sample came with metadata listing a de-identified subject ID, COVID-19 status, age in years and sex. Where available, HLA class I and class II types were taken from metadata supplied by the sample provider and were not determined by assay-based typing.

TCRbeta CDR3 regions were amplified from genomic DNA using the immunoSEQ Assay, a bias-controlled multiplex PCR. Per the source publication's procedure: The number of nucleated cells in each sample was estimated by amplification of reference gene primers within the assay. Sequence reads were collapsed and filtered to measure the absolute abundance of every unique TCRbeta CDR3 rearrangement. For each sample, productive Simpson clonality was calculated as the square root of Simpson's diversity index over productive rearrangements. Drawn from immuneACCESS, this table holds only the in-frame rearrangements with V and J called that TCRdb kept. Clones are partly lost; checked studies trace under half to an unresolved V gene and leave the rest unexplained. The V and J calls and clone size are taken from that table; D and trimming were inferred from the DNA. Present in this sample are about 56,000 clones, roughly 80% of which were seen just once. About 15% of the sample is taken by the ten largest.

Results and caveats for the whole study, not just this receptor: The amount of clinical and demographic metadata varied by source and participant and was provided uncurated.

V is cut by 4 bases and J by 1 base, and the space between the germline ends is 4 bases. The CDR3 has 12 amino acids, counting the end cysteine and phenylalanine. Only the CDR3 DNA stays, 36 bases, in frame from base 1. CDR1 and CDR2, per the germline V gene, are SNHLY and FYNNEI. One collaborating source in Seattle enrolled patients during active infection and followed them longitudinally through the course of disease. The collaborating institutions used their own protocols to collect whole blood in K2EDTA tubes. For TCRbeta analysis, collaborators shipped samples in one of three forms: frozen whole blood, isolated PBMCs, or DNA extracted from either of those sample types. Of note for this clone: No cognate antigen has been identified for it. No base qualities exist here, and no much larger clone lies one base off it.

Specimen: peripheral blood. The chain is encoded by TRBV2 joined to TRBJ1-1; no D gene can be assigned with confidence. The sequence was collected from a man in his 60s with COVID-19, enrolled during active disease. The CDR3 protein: CASSGANTEAFF. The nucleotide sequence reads TGTGCCAGCAGTGGGGCGAACACTGAAGCTTTCTTT.